This T cell receptor beta chain derives from a study of blood T cells in healthy people across ages. A sample-barcoded 5' primer and a J-beta primer mix were used in a second PCR of roughly 7 to 11 cycles. TCRdb independently ran MiXCR on the 5' RACE reads; one entry per CDR3 protein. The sample shows hundreds of thousands of distinct CDR3 sequences, under 30% of them seen only once. With V trimmed by 4 bases and J by 2 bases, 5 bases remained unmatched. This CDR3 is 15 amino acids long. Germline values: CDR1 SNHLY, CDR2 FYNNEI. Concerning this clonotype: A single base separates this from a much larger clone, so it may be a read error.

The source is an elderly woman in good health. V and J are TRBV2 and TRBJ2-7; 10 bases agree with TRBD1. The sequencing sample was made of blood. This CDR3 is CASSAGGQGTYEQYF. The DNA for the CDR3 is TGTGCCAGCAGTGCTGGGGGACAGGGGACCTACGAGCAGTACTTC.